One and the same sample provided the 10 T cell receptor beta chains below, sequenced in a study of control samples from healthy donors and cancer patients. Sequencing used immunoSEQ multiplex PCR; TCRdb keeps in-frame clones, though not all of them. The sample carries some 130,000 clones, roughly 92% recorded once. Sequenced sample: blood. The source of these receptors is a man aged 18-30 years in good health.

J is TRBJ2-5 and V is TRBV9, with 8 bases lining up with TRBD2. Looked up from germline, CDR1 is SGDLS and CDR2 is YYNGEE. V dropped 0 bases and J dropped 1; count of bases not matched to a gene: 2. CDR3 length equals 15 residues. Here the CDR3 DNA reads TGTGCCAGCAGCGTAGGTAGCGGGACCCAAGAGACCCAGTACTTC. As protein: CASSVGSGTQETQYF.

The rearrangement uses TRBV5-1 and TRBJ1-1, with 7 bases fitting TRBD1. This CDR3 comprises 15 residues. The germline CDR1 and CDR2 sequences are SGHRS and YFSETQ. The trim removed 1 base at V and 5 bases at J, leaving 8 bases unmatched. The CDR3: CASSLNEGAGTEAFF. CDR3 DNA sequence: TGCGCCAGCAGCTTGAACGAGGGGGCAGGGACTGAAGCTTTCTTT. Full variable domain (missing parts from reference TRBV5-1 and TRBJ1-1): KAGVTQTPRYLIKTRGQQVTLSCSPISGHRSVSWYQQTPGQGLQFLFEYFSETQRNKGNFPGRFSGRQFSNSRSEMNVSTLELGDSALYLCASSLNEGAGTEAFFGQGTRLTVV.

This sequence joins TRBV18 and TRBJ2-2; 7 bases align to TRBD1. The CDR3 consists of 16 residues. Germline CDR1 KGHSH, CDR2 LQKENI. J was trimmed by 3 bases and V by 3 bases; bases with no gene match: 7. Here the CDR3 DNA reads TGTGCCAGCTCACCGAAGACAGGGACGCACACCGGGGAGCTGTTTTTT. Translation gives CASSPKTGTHTGELFF.

This chain uses TRBV6-4 with TRBJ2-5, with TRBD1 matching over 11 bases. J gave up 5 bases and V 5 bases, and 7 bases lay outside the gene matches. This CDR3 has 15 amino acids. Per germline, CDR1 MRHNA and CDR2 SNTAGT. CDR3 bases: TGTGCCAGCAGTTCAGGACAGGGGGCATGGGAGACCCAGTACTTC. Amino acids: CASSSGQGAWETQYF.

The chain links TRBV5-4 to TRBJ2-5; 10 bases agree with TRBD1. The V gene end was trimmed by 5 bases and the J gene end by 5 bases; junction bases not matched to a gene: 6. CDR1 is SGHNT and CDR2 is YYREEE in the germline V gene (reference sequence). The CDR3 runs 14 residues. The CDR3 protein is CASSPDRGVETQYF. The CDR3 coding sequence is TGTGCCAGCAGTCCGGACAGGGGGGTTGAGACCCAGTACTTC.

This clone was picked up one time. The chain has TRBV10-3 and TRBJ1-2; D not certain. V was shortened by 7 bases and J by 3 bases, with 9 bases between the two germline ends. The CDR3 consists of 12 residues. Germline V gene lookup returns CDR1 ENHRY and CDR2 SYGVKD. The CDR3 DNA follows: TGTGCCATCAAGGGTTTTGACTATGGCTACACCTTC. Translating it yields CAIKGFDYGYTF.

The genes are TRBV3-1 (or the pseudogene TRBV3-2) and TRBJ2-7, with 10 bases lining up with TRBD2. Germline V lookup: CDR1 LGHDT, CDR2 YNNKEL (reference sequence). The CDR3 totals 15 residues. The trim removed 1 base at V and 5 bases at J, leaving 5 bases unmatched. CDR3 DNA sequence: TGTGCCAGCAGCCAAGTTATAGCGGGGGGCAACGAGCAGTACTTC. Protein product: CASSQVIAGGNEQYF.

The chain has TRBV5-1 and TRBJ2-3; D not resolved. CDR3 size: 15 residues. CDR1 and CDR2 (germline): SGHRS, YFSETQ. Trimming cost V 0 bases and J 3 bases, with 11 bases left between them. CDR3 coding DNA: TGCGCCAGCAGCTTGGGCAGGTTGGAGACAGATACGCAGTATTTT. Translating gives CASSLGRLETDTQYF.

The gene calls are TRBV7-2 and TRBJ2-3; perhaps TRBD1 as D (5 bases). Trimming left V 2 bases short and J 2 bases short, with 11 bases between. Per germline, CDR1 SGHTA and CDR2 FQGNSA. The CDR3 has 15 amino acids. CDR3: CASSLFQGVTDTQYF. CDR3 in DNA: TGTGCCAGCAGCTTATTCCAGGGTGTCACAGATACGCAGTATTTT.

The CDR3 loop reads CASKGYLVGDYTF. The CDR3 region has the DNA TGTGCCAGCAAAGGGTATTTGGTGGGAGACTACACCTTC. The chain joins TRBV27 to TRBJ1-2; D is undetermined. Trimming removed 7 bases from V and 10 bases from J, with 19 bases in between. CDR3 length: 13 amino acids. Germline values: CDR1 MNHEY, CDR2 SMNVEV (reference sequence).